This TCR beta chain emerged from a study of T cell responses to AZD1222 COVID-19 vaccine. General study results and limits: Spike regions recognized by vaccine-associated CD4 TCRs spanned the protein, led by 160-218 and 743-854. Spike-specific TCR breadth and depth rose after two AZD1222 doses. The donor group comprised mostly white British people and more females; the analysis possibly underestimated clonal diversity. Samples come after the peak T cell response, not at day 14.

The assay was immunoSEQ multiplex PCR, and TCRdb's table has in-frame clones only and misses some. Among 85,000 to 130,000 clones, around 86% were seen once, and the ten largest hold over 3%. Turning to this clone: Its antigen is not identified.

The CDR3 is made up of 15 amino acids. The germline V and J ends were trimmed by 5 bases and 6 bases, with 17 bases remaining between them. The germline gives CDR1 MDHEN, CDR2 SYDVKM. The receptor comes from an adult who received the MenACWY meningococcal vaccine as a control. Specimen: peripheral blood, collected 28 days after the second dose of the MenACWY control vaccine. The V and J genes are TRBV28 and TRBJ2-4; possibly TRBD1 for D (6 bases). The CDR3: CASSPSQGGRNIQYF. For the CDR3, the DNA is TGTGCCAGCAGTCCCTCACAGGGCGGAAGAAACATTCAGTACTTC. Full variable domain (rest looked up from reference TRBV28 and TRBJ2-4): DVKVTQSSRYLVKRTGEKVFLECVQDMDHENMFWYRQDPGLGLRLIYFSYDVKMKEKGDIPEGYSVSREKKERFSLILESASTNQTSMYLCASSPSQGGRNIQYFGAGTRLSVL.